Listed here are 22 T cell receptor beta chains from one sample, sequenced in a study of shared clonotypes between healthy human individuals. The repertoire was sequenced with immunoSEQ multiplex PCR; TCRdb's copy has only in-frame clones and lacks some. The sample lists about 700,000 clones; approximately 74% were seen once. The sample taken for sequencing was memory CD4+ T cells sorted from blood. Subset reported: CD45RA-negative fraction. Every receptor here comes from a woman in her twenties or thirties in good health.

The rearrangement links TRBV28 to TRBJ2-7, with D possibly being TRBD2 (6 bases). The CDR3 length is 14 residues. Germline lookup yields CDR1 MDHEN and CDR2 SYDVKM. Trimming took off 5 bases at V and 4 bases at J, with 15 bases between the two ends. The CDR3 bases are TGTGCCAGCAGTCGGGACTCGATGGGGTACGAGCAGTACTTC. Translating it yields CASSRDSMGYEQYF.

This clone has a handful of counts. The V call is TRBV2, the J call TRBJ1-2; 8 bases agree with TRBD1. Looked up from germline, CDR1 is SNHLY and CDR2 is FYNNEI. This CDR3 contains 14 residues. The trim removed 3 bases at V and 8 bases at J, leaving 8 bases unmatched. CDR3 amino acids: CASSDWDRSGGYTF. The CDR3 DNA reads TGTGCCAGCAGTGATTGGGACAGGAGTGGAGGCTACACCTTC. Using reference TRBV2 and TRBJ1-2 for the parts outside the CDR3, the full variable domain is EPEVTQTPSHQVTQMGQEVILRCVPISNHLYFYWYRQILGQKVEFLVSFYNNEISEKSEIFDDQFSVERPDGSNFTLKIRSTKLEDSAMYFCASSDWDRSGGYTFGSGTRLTVV.

The chain employs TRBV5-8 and TRBJ1-2; 7 nucleotides align to TRBD1. Looked up from germline, CDR1 is SGHTS and CDR2 is YDEGEE. The CDR3 has 14 residues. Trimming cost V 5 bases and J 2 bases; bases outside gene matches: 6. The CDR3 protein is CASRKRQGNYGYTF. In nucleotides, the CDR3 is TGTGCCAGCAGGAAGAGACAGGGCAACTATGGCTACACCTTC.

This clone was seen just once. In the same sample, other DNA sequences code for this CDR3. The rearrangement links TRBV2 to TRBJ2-3; 11 nucleotides align to TRBD2. Germline V gives CDR1 SNHLY, CDR2 FYNNEI. The CDR3 extends over 15 amino acids. V gave up 4 bases and J gave up 0 bases; unmatched junction bases: 0. CDR3 in amino acids: CASSGTSGSTDTQYF. The DNA of the CDR3 is TGTGCCAGCAGTGGGACTAGCGGGAGCACAGATACGCAGTATTTT.

The rearrangement uses TRBV6-1 and TRBJ1-3; D ambiguous. This CDR3 region has 15 residues. Deletions cut 0 bases from V and 7 bases from J, with 13 bases between. CDR1 is MNHNS and CDR2 is SASEGT in the germline V gene. As DNA, the CDR3 is TGTGCCAGCAGTGAAGCTGGGTTACCGGGGAACACCATATATTTT. This codes for CASSEAGLPGNTIYF.

This clone was recorded a few times. V gene TRBV7-2 combines with J gene TRBJ2-2; D is uncertain. Germline assignment: CDR1 SGHTA and CDR2 FQGNSA. The CDR3 consists of 14 residues. Trimming removed 5 bases from V and 3 bases from J, with 10 bases in between. The CDR3 sequence is CASSNAQYTGELFF. The CDR3 DNA is TGTGCCAGCAGCAACGCACAGTACACCGGGGAGCTGTTTTTT.

This clone was picked up a small number of times. CDR3 DNA sequence: TGCGCCAGCAGCCCGGGACAGGGGGCCGATTGGGGCACTGAAGCTTTCTTT. Encoded protein: CASSPGQGADWGTEAFF. This sequence joins TRBV5-1 and TRBJ1-1, with 12 bases fitting TRBD1. The CDR3 has 17 amino acids. J was trimmed by 4 bases and V by 4 bases; bases with no gene match: 11. From germline, CDR1 is SGHRS and CDR2 YFSETQ.

On this clone itself: A junction end diverges from the germline sequence, so it may reflect a read error. This chain joins TRBV19 and TRBJ2-6; D tentatively reads TRBD1 or TRBD2 (5 bases each). This CDR3 has 15 amino acids. The germline V gene encodes CDR1 LNHDA and CDR2 SQIVND (reference sequence). The chain's CDR3 is CASRLGTAGVNVLTF. CDR3 in DNA: TGTGCCAGTAGACTCGGGACGGCCGGGGTCAACGTCCTGACTTTC.

About this clone: At the DNA level, this CDR3 is encoded by other sequences in the same sample as well. The chain recombines TRBV6-5 with TRBJ1-5; D unclear. Germline CDR1 is MNHEY and CDR2 is SVGAGI. This CDR3 contains 13 residues. V lost 2 bases and J lost 1, with 3 bases in between. The CDR3 is CASSYGSNQPQHF. The CDR3 bases are TGTGCCAGCAGTTACGGGAGCAATCAGCCCCAGCATTTT.

The V call is TRBV25-1, the J call TRBJ1-1; D uncertain. Per the germline V gene, CDR1 is MGHDK and CDR2 is SYGVNS. Trimming took 4 bases from V and 0 from J, leaving 9 bases between them. The CDR3 sequence is 14 residues long. The CDR3 coding sequence is TGTGCCAGCAGTGGTGGACCCTTGAACACTGAAGCTTTCTTT. As protein: CASSGGPLNTEAFF.

This clone was detected a few times. The chain is built from TRBV9 and TRBJ2-7; a possible D gene is TRBD1 (6 bases). V was cut by 4 bases and J by 3 bases, with 14 bases left in between. CDR3 length equals 14 residues. Germline V gene data show CDR1 as SGDLS and CDR2 as YYNGEE. CDR3 nucleotides: TGTGCCAGCAGCCCTCAGACAGGCAACTACGAGCAGTACTTC. Residues: CASSPQTGNYEQYF.

The chain is built from TRBV11-3 and TRBJ2-1, with a tentative D call TRBD2 (5 bases). CDR1 and CDR2 from the germline V gene are SGHNT and YENEEA. Trimming stripped 0 bases from V and 0 bases from J, with 6 bases between. CDR3 length: 15 residues. The CDR3 is CASSLESGSYNEQFF. CDR3 sequence (DNA): TGTGCCAGCAGCTTAGAAAGCGGCTCCTACAATGAGCAGTTCTTC.

V and J are TRBV19 and TRBJ2-7, with D unresolved. The CDR3 loop spans 16 amino acids. V dropped 0 bases and J dropped 5 bases, with 17 bases sitting between them. CDR1 and CDR2 from the germline V gene are LNHDA and SQIVND (reference sequence). The CDR3 reads CASSIELSATPDEQYF. The CDR3, as DNA: TGTGCCAGTAGTATAGAGTTGTCTGCGACCCCCGACGAGCAGTACTTC.

This clone turned up a few times. This rearrangement joins TRBV7-9 to TRBJ2-5; TRBD2 matches 7 bases. The ends lost 5 bases at V and 5 bases at J; junction bases unmatched: 11. The CDR3 has 15 amino acids. Per germline, CDR1 SEHNR and CDR2 FQNEAQ (reference sequence). CDR3 bases: TGTGCCAGCAGCCACGCCCCCGGACTAGATGAGACCCAGTACTTC. It is translated as CASSHAPGLDETQYF.

This clone was counted only a few times. This rearrangement joins TRBV15 to TRBJ2-6, with unresolved D. Trimming took off 5 bases at V and 0 bases at J, with 8 bases between the two ends. The CDR3 length is 15 residues. Germline values: CDR1 LNHNV, CDR2 YYDKDF (reference sequence). The DNA of the CDR3 is TGTGCCACCAGCCAGTTAAACTCTGGGGCCAACGTCCTGACTTTC. Its translation is CATSQLNSGANVLTF.

V usage is TRBV29-1 and J usage is TRBJ2-3, with 9 bases identical to TRBD1. Germline values: CDR1 SQVTM, CDR2 ANQGSEA. V gave up 5 bases and J gave up 6 bases; unmatched junction bases: 6. The CDR3 is 13 amino acids. The CDR3 coding sequence is TGCAGCGTTAGGACAGGGGTTGCTGATACGCAGTATTTT. This encodes CSVRTGVADTQYF.

Concerning this clone itself: Other nucleotide sequences in the sample specify the same CDR3. In DNA, the CDR3 is TGCAGTGCTAGATTAGGGGACGAGCAGTACTTC. It codes for CSARLGDEQYF. This chain uses TRBV20-1 with TRBJ2-7, with D possibly matching TRBD1 (5 bases). V was shortened by 2 bases and J by 5 bases, with 7 bases between the two germline ends. Germline CDR1 is DFQATT and CDR2 is SNEGSKA (reference sequence). There are 11 residues in the CDR3.

This rearrangement joins TRBV28 to TRBJ2-7; D is tentatively TRBD1 or TRBD2 (6 bases each). This CDR3 comprises 15 residues. The germline V gene encodes CDR1 MDHEN and CDR2 SYDVKM. Trimming cost V 5 bases and J 3 bases, with 17 bases left between them. The CDR3: CASSESTGGFYEQYF. CDR3 DNA sequence: TGTGCCAGCAGTGAATCGACCGGGGGCTTCTACGAGCAGTACTTC.

This clone was recorded only once. V gene TRBV7-2 combines with J gene TRBJ1-3; D gene uncertain. The germline V and J ends were trimmed by 6 bases and 0 bases, with 9 bases remaining between them. The V gene's germline CDR1 is SGHTA and CDR2 FQGNSA. The CDR3 has 14 residues. The CDR3 region is CASRRLLSGNTIYF. In DNA, the CDR3 is TGTGCCAGCAGACGGTTGCTCTCTGGAAACACCATATATTTT.

This clone was found a few times. Other DNA variants within this sample encode the same CDR3. V and J are TRBV19 and TRBJ2-2; 10 positions agree with TRBD1. V was pared by 1 base and J by 5 bases, with 4 bases of the junction left unmatched. Germline lookup yields CDR1 LNHDA and CDR2 SQIVND (reference sequence). The CDR3 is 16 residues long. CDR3 loop: CASSIAAGQGTGELFF. The CDR3 nucleotides read TGTGCCAGTAGTATAGCAGCGGGACAGGGGACCGGGGAGCTGTTTTTT.

The chain employs TRBV6-1 and TRBJ1-2; unclear D gene. The CDR3 has 15 amino acids. Germline loops: CDR1 MNHNS, CDR2 SASEGT. V was shortened by 8 bases and J by 8 bases, with 24 bases between the two germline ends. CDR3 residues: CASGQSLIRTAGYTF. In nucleotides, the CDR3 is TGTGCCAGCGGTCAGTCCCTGATTAGGACGGCGGGCTACACCTTC.

This clone was picked up a small number of times. The chain employs TRBV2 and TRBJ2-5; 11 nucleotides line up with TRBD2. The germline gives CDR1 SNHLY, CDR2 FYNNEI. This CDR3 is built from 14 residues. V shed 7 bases, J shed 5 bases, and the junction held 6 bases outside the gene matches. The CDR3 is CASTGLAEGETQYF. CDR3 in DNA: TGTGCCAGCACGGGACTAGCGGAAGGGGAGACCCAGTACTTC.